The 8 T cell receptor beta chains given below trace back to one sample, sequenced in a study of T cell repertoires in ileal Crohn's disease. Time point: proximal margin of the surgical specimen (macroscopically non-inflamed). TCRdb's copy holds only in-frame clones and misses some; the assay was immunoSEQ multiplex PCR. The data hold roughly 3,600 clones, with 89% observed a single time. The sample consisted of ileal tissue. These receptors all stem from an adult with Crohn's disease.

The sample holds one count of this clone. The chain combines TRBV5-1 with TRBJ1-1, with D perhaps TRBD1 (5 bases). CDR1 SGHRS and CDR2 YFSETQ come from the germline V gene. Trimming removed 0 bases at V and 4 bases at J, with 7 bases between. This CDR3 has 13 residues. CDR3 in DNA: TGCGCCAGCAGCTTGGGGGGGAGCACTGAAGCTTTCTTT. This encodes CASSLGGSTEAFF.

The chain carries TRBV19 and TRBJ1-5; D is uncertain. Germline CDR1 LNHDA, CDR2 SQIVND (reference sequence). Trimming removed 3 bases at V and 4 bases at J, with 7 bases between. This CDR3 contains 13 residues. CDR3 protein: CASSIIGNQPQHF. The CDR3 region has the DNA TGTGCCAGTAGTATTATAGGTAATCAGCCCCAGCATTTT.

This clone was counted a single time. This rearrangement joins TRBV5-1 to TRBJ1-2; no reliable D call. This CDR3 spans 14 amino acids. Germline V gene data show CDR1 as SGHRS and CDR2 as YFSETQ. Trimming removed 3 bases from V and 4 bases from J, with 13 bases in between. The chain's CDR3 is CASSSGSGSYGYTF. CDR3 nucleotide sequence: TGCGCCAGCAGCTCCGGGTCCGGGTCCTATGGCTACACCTTC. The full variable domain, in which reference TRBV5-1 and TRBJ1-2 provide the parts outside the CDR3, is KAGVTQTPRYLIKTRGQQVTLSCSPISGHRSVSWYQQTPGQGLQFLFEYFSETQRNKGNFPGRFSGRQFSNSRSEMNVSTLELGDSALYLCASSSGSGSYGYTFGSGTRLTVV.

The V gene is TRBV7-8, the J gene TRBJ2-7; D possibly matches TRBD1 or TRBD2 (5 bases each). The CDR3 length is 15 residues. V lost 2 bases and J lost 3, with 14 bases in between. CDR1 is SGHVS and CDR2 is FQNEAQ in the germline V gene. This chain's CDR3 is CASSLYQGPSYEQYF. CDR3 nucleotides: TGTGCCAGCAGCTTATATCAGGGACCCAGCTACGAGCAGTACTTC. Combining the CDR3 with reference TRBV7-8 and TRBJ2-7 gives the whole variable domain GAGVSQSPRYKVAKRGQDVALRCDPISGHVSLFWYQQALGQGPEFLTYFQNEAQLDKSGLPSDRFFAERPEGSVSTLKIQRTQQEDSAVYLCASSLYQGPSYEQYFGPGTRLTVT.

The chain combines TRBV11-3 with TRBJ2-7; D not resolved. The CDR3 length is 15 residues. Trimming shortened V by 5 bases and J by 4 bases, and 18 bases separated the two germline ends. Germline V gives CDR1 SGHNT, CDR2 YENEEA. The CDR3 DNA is TGTGCCAGCAGCCACAGCCCTGACACCAGATACGAGCAGTACTTC. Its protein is CASSHSPDTRYEQYF.

CDR3 DNA: TGTGCCAGTAGTATACAGGCTAGCGGGAGGGCTGAACAGTTCTTC. This encodes CASSIQASGRAEQFF. This chain connects TRBV19 to TRBJ2-1, with 12 bases that match TRBD2. The trim removed 2 bases at V and 13 bases at J, leaving 9 bases unmatched. The CDR3 totals 15 residues. Per germline, CDR1 LNHDA and CDR2 SQIVND (reference sequence).

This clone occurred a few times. CDR3 sequence reads: CASSSQTSRQNSGGYTF. The CDR3 DNA follows: TGTGCCAGCAGTTCACAGACATCCCGACAGAACAGCGGTGGCTACACCTTC. The chain links TRBV28 to TRBJ1-2, with D maybe TRBD1 (5 bases). V lost 4 bases to trimming and J lost 7 bases, with 25 bases between them. CDR1 is MDHEN and CDR2 is SYDVKM in the germline V gene. This CDR3 spans 17 amino acids.

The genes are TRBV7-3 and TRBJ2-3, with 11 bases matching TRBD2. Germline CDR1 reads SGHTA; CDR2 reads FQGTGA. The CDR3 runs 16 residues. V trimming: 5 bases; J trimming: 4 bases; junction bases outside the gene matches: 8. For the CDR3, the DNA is TGTGCCAGCAGCCCCCAGGGGACTAGCGGCGCAGATACGCAGTATTTT. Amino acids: CASSPQGTSGADTQYF.